The T cell receptor (beta chain) described here comes from a study of OX40 agonist ivuxolimab in advanced cancers. Trimming cost V 3 bases and J 7 bases; bases outside gene matches: 5. Germline CDR1 reads SGHRS; CDR2 reads YFSETQ. The CDR3 runs 15 residues. Some clones are missing from TCRdb's copy, which holds only in-frame ones; the method was immunoSEQ multiplex PCR. This sample has around 100,000 clones, with about 88% found just once. This sequence joins TRBV5-1 and TRBJ2-1, with 12 nucleotides matching TRBD2. The sequencing here drew on CD4+ or CD8+ T cells sorted from blood, taken in a trial of the OX40 agonist ivuxolimab. The sequence derives from an adult with an advanced solid tumor such as melanoma, head and neck, liver or kidney cancer. DNA of the CDR3: TGCGCCAGCAGCTATACTAGCGGGGGGAGGAATGAGCAGTTCTTC. Its translation: CASSYTSGGRNEQFF.